This T cell receptor (beta chain) is from a study of cytomegalovirus exposure and HLA in healthy donors. Researchers ran the PCR with 60 Vbeta and 13 Jbeta primers. Here immunoSEQ multiplex PCR was the method, and the copy in TCRdb shows in-frame clones only, minus some. The sample lists some 150,000 clones, about 88% occurring once. Study conclusions and caveats: The dataset shows that most TCR sequences were rare, while some public TCRs occurred in many donors. The study recorded 160 or so TCR beta chains that were cytomegalovirus-associated.

The CDR3 has 16 amino acids. Unmatched junction bases numbered 10, after V lost 4 bases and J lost 6 bases. The V gene's germline CDR1 is SGHTA and CDR2 FQGTGA. About this clone: The target antigen is unknown.

The sample consisted of PBMCs. This sequence originates from a woman aged 18-29 years in good health and CMV-seronegative. The rearrangement links TRBV7-3 to TRBJ2-3; the match to TRBD2 covers 10 bases. CDR3 region: CASSSGVAGGGDTQYF. CDR3 DNA: TGTGCCAGCAGCTCGGGAGTAGCGGGAGGAGGCGATACGCAGTATTTT. Full variable domain (rest looked up from reference TRBV7-3 and TRBJ2-3): GAGVSQTPSNKVTEKGKYVELRCDPISGHTALYWYRQSLGQGPEFLIYFQGTGAADDSGLPNDRFFAVRPEGSVSTLKIQRTERGDSAVYLCASSSGVAGGGDTQYFGPGTRLTVL.